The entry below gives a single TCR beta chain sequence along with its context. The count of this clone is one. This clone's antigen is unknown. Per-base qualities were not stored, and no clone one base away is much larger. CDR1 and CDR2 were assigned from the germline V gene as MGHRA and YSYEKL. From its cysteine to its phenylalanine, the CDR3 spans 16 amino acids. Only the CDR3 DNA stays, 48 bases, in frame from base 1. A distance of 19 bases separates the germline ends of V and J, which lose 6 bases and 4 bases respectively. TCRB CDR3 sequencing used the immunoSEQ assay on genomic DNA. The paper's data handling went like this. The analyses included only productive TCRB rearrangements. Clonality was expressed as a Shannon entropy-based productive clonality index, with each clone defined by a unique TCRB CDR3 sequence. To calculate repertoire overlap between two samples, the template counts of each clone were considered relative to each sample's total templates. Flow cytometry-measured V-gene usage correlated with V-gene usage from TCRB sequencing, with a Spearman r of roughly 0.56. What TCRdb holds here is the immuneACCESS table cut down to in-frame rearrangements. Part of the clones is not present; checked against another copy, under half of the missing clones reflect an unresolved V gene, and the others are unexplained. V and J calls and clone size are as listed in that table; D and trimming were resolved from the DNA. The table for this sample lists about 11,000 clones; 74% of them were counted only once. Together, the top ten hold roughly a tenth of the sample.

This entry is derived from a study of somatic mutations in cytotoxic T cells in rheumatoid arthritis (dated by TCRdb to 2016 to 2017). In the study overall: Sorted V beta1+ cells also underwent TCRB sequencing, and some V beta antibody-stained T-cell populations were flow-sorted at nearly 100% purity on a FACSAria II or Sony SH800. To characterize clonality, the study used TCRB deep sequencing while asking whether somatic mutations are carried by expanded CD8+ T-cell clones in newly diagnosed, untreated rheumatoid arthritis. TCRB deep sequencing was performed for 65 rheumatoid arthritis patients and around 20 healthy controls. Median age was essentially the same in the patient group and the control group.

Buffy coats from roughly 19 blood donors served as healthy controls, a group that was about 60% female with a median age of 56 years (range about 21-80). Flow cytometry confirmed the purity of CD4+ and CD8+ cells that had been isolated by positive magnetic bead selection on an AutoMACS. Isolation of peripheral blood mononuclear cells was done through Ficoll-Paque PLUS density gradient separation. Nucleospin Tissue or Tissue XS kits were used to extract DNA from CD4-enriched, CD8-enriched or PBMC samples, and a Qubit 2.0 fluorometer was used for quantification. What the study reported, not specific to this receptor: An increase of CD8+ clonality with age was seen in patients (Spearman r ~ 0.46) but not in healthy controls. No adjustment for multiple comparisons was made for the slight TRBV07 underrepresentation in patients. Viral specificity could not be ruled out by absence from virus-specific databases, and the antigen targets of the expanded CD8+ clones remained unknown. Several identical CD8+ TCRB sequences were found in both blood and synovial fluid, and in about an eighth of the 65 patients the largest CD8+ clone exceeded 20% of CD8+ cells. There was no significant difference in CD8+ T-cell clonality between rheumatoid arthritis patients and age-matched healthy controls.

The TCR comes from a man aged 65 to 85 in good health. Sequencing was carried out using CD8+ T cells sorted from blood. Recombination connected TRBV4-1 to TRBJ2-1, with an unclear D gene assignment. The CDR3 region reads CASSLSPASVYNEQFF. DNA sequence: TGCGCCAGCAGTCTGAGCCCAGCGAGCGTTTACAATGAGCAGTTCTTC.